A selection of T cell receptor beta chains follows, all from one sample in a study of blood T cell repertoires in COVID-19. Libraries were prepared by immunoSEQ multiplex PCR; TCRdb keeps only in-frame clonotypes and omits some of them. The sample has around 140,000 clones; about 86% are singletons. Sequencing was performed on peripheral blood. The source is a woman aged 55-69 years with active or convalescent COVID-19. CDR3s include the opening cysteine and the closing phenylalanine or tryptophan. The D gene is left open where the match is weak. Size tells how often a clone was seen (once, few, many) or the class of an expanded clone, and some rows leave it out.

v_gene	d_gene	abundance	j_gene	CDR3nt	CDR3aa
TRBV13	TRBD2	.	TRBJ2-5	TGTGCCAGCAGTGCCGCGACGGGGGGAGCAGAGACCCAGTACTTC	CASSAATGGAETQYF
TRBV6-5	.	.	TRBJ1-5	TGTGCCAGCAGTTATAATAACTTGAATCAGCCCCAGCATTTT	CASSYNNLNQPQHF
TRBV5-4	.	.	TRBJ1-3	TGTGCCAGCAGCTTGGGGACGGGATTTATCTCTGGAAACACCATATATTTT	CASSLGTGFISGNTIYF
TRBV6-2/TRBV6-3	.	.	TRBJ1-2	TGTGCCAGCAGCTCCAGCTATGGCTACACCTTC	CASSSSYGYTF
TRBV5-6	TRBD2	.	TRBJ2-1	TGTGCCAGCAGAGGACTAGCGGGAGTCAATGAGCAGTTCTTC	CASRGLAGVNEQFF
TRBV7-2	TRBD2	.	TRBJ2-7	TGTGCCAGCAGCCCCGGGACTAGTGTCTACGAGCAGTACTTC	CASSPGTSVYEQYF
TRBV5-1	.	.	TRBJ1-5	TGCGCCAGCAGCTTCTATAGCAATCAGCCCCAGCATTTT	CASSFYSNQPQHF
TRBV19	TRBD1	.	TRBJ2-3	TGTGCCAGTAGTCCAGTCCCGGGACAGGGAAATACGCAGTATTTT	CASSPVPGQGNTQYF
TRBV6-5	.	.	TRBJ2-3	TGTGCCAGCAGCTTATCTACAGGTAGCACAGATACGCAGTATTTT	CASSLSTGSTDTQYF
TRBV9	TRBD1	.	TRBJ1-3	TGTGCCAGCAGCGGCAGGGGGGAACAGACTGGAAACACCATATATTTT	CASSGRGEQTGNTIYF
TRBV30	TRBD1	.	TRBJ1-2	TGTGCCTGGAGTCCCGGGGACAGGGTTAACTATGGCTACACCTTC	CAWSPGDRVNYGYTF
TRBV19	.	.	TRBJ1-6	TGTGCCAGTAAGGGGGAAAATTCACCCCTCCACTTT	CASKGENSPLHF
TRBV11-3	TRBD2	.	TRBJ2-1	TGTGCCAGCAGCTTATCTCTAGCGGGGGAGTACAATGAGCAGTTCTTC	CASSLSLAGEYNEQFF
TRBV24-1	.	.	TRBJ2-3	TGTGCCACCAGGGACTCAACAGATACGCAGTATTTT	CATRDSTDTQYF
TRBV28	.	.	TRBJ1-2	TGTGCCAGCAGACGTCCCCCCCAGTCTCATGGCTACACCTTC	CASRRPPQSHGYTF
TRBV30	TRBD1	.	TRBJ1-3	TGTGCCTGGGGGACAGCGGGAAACACCATATATTTT	CAWGTAGNTIYF
TRBV7-9	TRBD2	.	TRBJ2-1	TGTGCCAGCAGCTTAGTAGCACTAGCGGGTCCTTCCTACAATGAGCAGTTCTTC	CASSLVALAGPSYNEQFF
TRBV5-4	.	once	TRBJ2-3	TGTGCCAGCAGCTTTGGCGGGGCGGCTAGCACAGATACGCAGTATTTT	CASSFGGAASTDTQYF
TRBV28	.	.	TRBJ2-3	TGTGCCAGCAGTTCTGTAGACTTCCCTGGATCAGATACGCAGTATTTT	CASSSVDFPGSDTQYF
TRBV3-1/TRBV3-2	TRBD2	.	TRBJ2-1	TGTGCCAGCAGCTGGTTAGCGGGACTCTACAATGAGCAGTTCTTC	CASSWLAGLYNEQFF
TRBV7-2	.	.	TRBJ1-2	TGTGCCAGCAGCATACCGATGGAGGGGAACTATGGCTACACCTTC	CASSIPMEGNYGYTF
TRBV18	.	once	TRBJ2-1	TGTGCCAGCTCACCACCGGGCAGGGCCGGTGAGCAGTTCTTC	CASSPPGRAGEQFF
TRBV10-2	.	.	TRBJ2-3	TGCGCCAGCAGGGTCCCAGGGCAGTCAGATACGCAGTATTTT	CASRVPGQSDTQYF
TRBV27	.	.	TRBJ2-4	TGTGCCAGCAGTTTTAATACTGGCAAAAACATTCAGTACTTC	CASSFNTGKNIQYF
TRBV27	TRBD2	.	TRBJ2-3	TGTGCCAGCAACGGGGGGACGGCAGATACGCAGTATTTT	CASNGGTADTQYF
TRBV7-9	TRBD2	once	TRBJ2-3	TGTGCCAGCGGACCTTCCTGGCGGGAGGGCACAGATACGCAGTATTTT	CASGPSWREGTDTQYF
TRBV19	.	.	TRBJ2-7	TGTGCCAGTAGTATTGACACTGGCTCCTACGAGCAGTACTTC	CASSIDTGSYEQYF
TRBV4-3	.	.	TRBJ2-3	TGCGCCAGCAGCCAAACTACCAGCACAGATACGCAGTATTTT	CASSQTTSTDTQYF
TRBV27	.	.	TRBJ1-3	TGTGCCAGCAGTTTAAGGGGCTCTGGAAACACCATATATTTT	CASSLRGSGNTIYF
TRBV27	.	.	TRBJ2-1	TGTGCCAGCAGTTTATTTAGGACTGGCGAGCAGTTCTTC	CASSLFRTGEQFF
TRBV12-3/TRBV12-4	TRBD1	once	TRBJ1-1	TGTGCCAGCGCACAGGGGGGGGACACTGAAGCTTTCTTT	CASAQGGDTEAFF
TRBV6-5	.	.	TRBJ1-2	TGTGCCAGCAACAAAGGGGCAGGGCGGACCTATGGCTACACCTTC	CASNKGAGRTYGYTF
TRBV5-4	TRBD2	.	TRBJ2-1	TGTGCCAGCAGCCACGGACTAGCGGGTGGACCCTACAATGAGCAGTTCTTC	CASSHGLAGGPYNEQFF
TRBV7-2	TRBD2	.	TRBJ2-5	TGTGCCAGCAGCTTAAGGGCGGGAGCCGGGGAGACCCAGTACTTC	CASSLRAGAGETQYF
TRBV29-1	.	.	TRBJ1-1	TGCAGCGTTGAAGATATAGGACAGAGACCGGGATTCATGAACACTGAAGCTTTCTTT	CSVEDIGQRPGFMNTEAFF
TRBV11-2	TRBD2	.	TRBJ2-1	TGTGCCAGCAGCCAAGGACTAGCGACCAATGAGCAGTTCTTC	CASSQGLATNEQFF
TRBV7-9	TRBD2	.	TRBJ2-3	TGTGCCAGCAGCCCCCCTGACTATAGCGGGGAGGGCACAGATACGCAGTATTTT	CASSPPDYSGEGTDTQYF
TRBV9	.	.	TRBJ1-6	TGTGCCAGCAGCGTATCCGAGAATTCACCCCTCCACTTT	CASSVSENSPLHF
TRBV6-1	.	.	TRBJ1-1	TGTGCCAGCAGTTTCAGGACAGACCGCCCTGAAGCTTTCTTT	CASSFRTDRPEAFF
TRBV7-3	TRBD2	.	TRBJ2-7	TGTGCCAGCACCGACCTCCCGGGGGGTAGCCACGAGCAGTACTTC	CASTDLPGGSHEQYF
TRBV29-1	TRBD1	.	TRBJ2-3	TGCAGCGTAGTGACAGGGGATACGCAGTATTTT	CSVVTGDTQYF
TRBV3-1/TRBV3-2	.	.	TRBJ2-1	TGTGCCAGCAGCCAGGTTGGAGCGGTCGGGAATGAGCAGTTCTTC	CASSQVGAVGNEQFF
TRBV5-1	.	.	TRBJ1-1	TGCGCCAGCAGCTTGAGCAGGTCCAACACTGAAGCTTTCTTT	CASSLSRSNTEAFF
TRBV18	TRBD2	.	TRBJ2-3	TGTGCCAGCTCCGAGGTAGCGGGGGCCGACCGCACGCAGTATTTT	CASSEVAGADRTQYF
TRBV6-5	.	.	TRBJ2-3	TGTGCCAGCAACAGGGATCCTCGTACAGATACGCAGTATTTT	CASNRDPRTDTQYF
TRBV12-2	.	.	TRBJ1-4	TGTGCAAGTCGCTCCCCCTATTGGCACAGGGATTCGAGCGATGAAAAACTGTTTTTT	CASRSPYWHRDSSDEKLFF
TRBV4-2	.	.	TRBJ2-3	TGTGCCAGCAGCCAAGATCCCCGGAGCGCAGATACGCAGTATTTT	CASSQDPRSADTQYF
TRBV15	TRBD1	.	TRBJ1-1	TGTGCCACCAGCCGTCCCTACAGGGGGCTTAGTGAAGCTTTCTTT	CATSRPYRGLSEAFF
TRBV5-5	.	.	TRBJ2-1	TGTGCCAGCACCCTACGCCCTATGAGCTCCTACAATGAGCAGTTCTTC	CASTLRPMSSYNEQFF
TRBV18	.	.	TRBJ1-1	TGTGCCAGCTCACCCCTGGAAGGCGGAGACAGGCGTATCTTT	CASSPLEGGDRRIF
TRBV11-2	TRBD1	.	TRBJ2-2	TGTGCCAGCAGCTCCCTCGGGACAGGGAACACCGGGGAGCTGTTTTTT	CASSSLGTGNTGELFF
TRBV25-1	.	.	TRBJ1-3	TGTGCCAGCAGTCGCGACCCCAGGGGTAAGGGTGGAAACACCATATATTTT	CASSRDPRGKGGNTIYF